This T cell receptor beta chain was recovered during a study of blood T cell repertoires in COVID-19. The overall study: Sites across the United States, Italy and Spain contributed samples from acute and convalescent COVID-19. T cells, B-cell-depleted T cells, or PBMCs supplied cDNA or gDNA.

In germline, CDR1 is SGHRS, CDR2 YFSETQ. Trimming at V came to 0 bases and at J to 5 bases, leaving 3 bases not matched to a gene. The CDR3 is made up of 14 amino acids. Here immunoSEQ multiplex PCR was the method, and the copy in TCRdb shows in-frame clones only, minus some. The table has about 110,000 clones, about nine tenths seen once. The V call is TRBV5-1, the J call TRBJ2-5; 8 bases are shared with TRBD1. The sequenced sample consisted of peripheral blood. This clonotype originated in a human donor in a cohort sampled during active COVID-19. In nucleotides, the CDR3 is TGCGCCAGCAGCTTGGCGGGACAGGACGAGACCCAGTACTTC. Translating gives CASSLAGQDETQYF. The full variable domain, with the rest looked up from reference TRBV5-1 and TRBJ2-5, is KAGVTQTPRYLIKTRGQQVTLSCSPISGHRSVSWYQQTPGQGLQFLFEYFSETQRNKGNFPGRFSGRQFSNSRSEMNVSTLELGDSALYLCASSLAGQDETQYFGPGTRLLVL.